This T cell receptor beta chain was retrieved from a study of CD8+CD57+ T cells in acquired aplastic anemia. Whole-study context: Sorted CD4+ and CD8+ cells yielded DNA averaging roughly 3.3 ug. Whole-study findings and limits: Both patients and controls carried the same twenty-nine CD8+ CDR3 sequences. CD8+ Simpson's diversity showed no significant patient-control difference.

The CDR3 is made up of 17 amino acids. The V gene's germline CDR1 is SGHTA and CDR2 FQGNSA. Germline trimming cut 5 bases from V and 4 bases from J; bases unmatched to any gene: 13. Genomic DNA templated the TCR beta VDJ and CDR3 profiling. TCRdb re-analysed the reads in MiXCR, keeping a single row per CDR3 protein. The sample has 300,000 or so distinct CDR3 sequences, 45% to 70% seen once. For this clonotype: No antigen is known for it.

Sequenced: sorted CD4+, CD8+, or CD8+CD57+ T cells (not recorded which) from PBMCs. The TCR comes from a human donor with severe aplastic anemia or a healthy control (not recorded which). J is TRBJ1-1 and V is TRBV7-2; 10 nucleotides match TRBD1. The CDR3, as DNA: TGTGCCAGCAGCCCTCAATACATCCGGGACAGGGGCACTGAAGCTTTCTTT. Residues: CASSPQYIRDRGTEAFF.